The 26 T cell receptor beta chains listed next were all sequenced from one sample in a study of stem cell transplantation in POMP-related autoinflammatory disease. Some clones are missing from TCRdb's copy, which holds only in-frame ones; the method was immunoSEQ multiplex PCR. Of over 60,000 clones in the sample, approximately 91% are singletons; the top ten hold about 0.69%. Sequencing was performed on CD4+ T cells from PBMCs, taken after stem cell transplantation. These receptor sequences come from a human patient with POMP-related autoinflammation and immune dysregulation (PRAID). The graft donor may account for some of the T cells.

This clone occurred a few times. CDR3 coding DNA: TGTGCCTGGAGTGGTGGGGGTGGTGGGGCCAACGTCCTGACTTTC. It codes for CAWSGGGGGANVLTF. The chain couples TRBV30 to TRBJ2-6; D tentatively fits TRBD1 or TRBD2 (5 bases each). Germline assignment: CDR1 GTSNPN and CDR2 SVGIG (reference sequence). Between the trimmed V and J ends, which lost 1 base and 3 bases, there was a span of 10 bases. This CDR3 is 15 amino acids long. The variable domain in full, with the rest retrieved from reference TRBV30 and TRBJ2-6, is SQTIHQWPATLVQPVGSPLSLECTVEGTSNPNLYWYRQAAGRGLQLLFYSVGIGQISSEVPQNLSASRPQDRQFILSSKKLLLSDSGFYLCAWSGGGGGANVLTFGAGSRLTVL.

The V and J genes are TRBV6-5 and TRBJ2-7; D is unresolved. The CDR3 has 13 residues. V was pared by 6 bases and J by 1 base, with 10 bases between. Germline CDR1 MNHEY, CDR2 SVGAGI. The CDR3 DNA follows: TGTGCCAGCAGCCTACAGTATTCCTACGAGCAGTACTTC. It yields the protein CASSLQYSYEQYF.

The gene calls are TRBV10-3 and TRBJ2-2; D is possibly TRBD1 (6 bases). The germline V gene encodes CDR1 ENHRY and CDR2 SYGVKD. Between the trimmed V and J ends, which lost 7 bases and 4 bases, there was a span of 19 bases. The CDR3 is made up of 16 amino acids. CDR3: CAITPHLSTGTGELFF. CDR3 nucleotide sequence: TGTGCCATCACCCCGCACCTCTCGACAGGCACCGGGGAGCTGTTTTTT.

The chain has TRBV6-7 and TRBJ1-2, with D possibly matching TRBD1 (6 bases). TRBV6-7 belongs to the ORF category, with a function that is uncertain. Trimming shortened V by 5 bases and J by 8 bases, and 21 bases separated the two germline ends. This CDR3 contains 15 residues. In nucleotides, the CDR3 is TGTGCCAGCAGTCCAAGGGGGGGGGACCACATAGGCTACACCTTC. Amino acid sequence: CASSPRGGDHIGYTF.

The chain links TRBV15 to TRBJ2-1, with D possibly matching TRBD2 (5 bases). V was trimmed by 3 bases and J by 5 bases, leaving 11 bases between them. Germline values: CDR1 LNHNV, CDR2 YYDKDF (reference sequence). The length of the CDR3 is 14 residues. CDR3 bases: TGTGCCACCAGCAGGAGGGTCAACAACAATGAGCAGTTCTTC. Translation: CATSRRVNNNEQFF. The whole variable domain, remainder taken from reference TRBV15 and TRBJ2-1, is DAMVIQNPRYQVTQFGKPVTLSCSQTLNHNVMYWYQQKSSQAPKLLFHYYDKDFNNEADTPDNFQSRRPNTSFCFLDIRSPGLGDTAMYLCATSRRVNNNEQFFGPGTRLTVL.

The count of this clone is one. J is TRBJ2-4 and V is TRBV10-3; D perhaps matches TRBD2 (6 bases). The CDR3 contains 13 residues. The V gene lost 3 bases and the J gene lost 7 bases, with 10 bases spanning the gap. CDR1 ENHRY and CDR2 SYGVKD come from the germline V gene. The CDR3 DNA sequence: TGTGCCATCAGTGAACCGACTAGGAACATTCAGTACTTC. Protein sequence: CAISEPTRNIQYF.

This clone was picked up one time. The V call is TRBV5-1, the J call TRBJ1-2; 12 nucleotides agree with TRBD1. The germline V gene has CDR1 SGHRS and CDR2 YFSETQ. The CDR3 runs to 20 residues. V dropped 3 bases and J dropped 1; count of bases not matched to a gene: 16. The CDR3 reads CASSWKDFRDRGRHNYGYTF. In DNA, the CDR3 is TGCGCCAGCAGCTGGAAAGACTTCCGGGACAGGGGGCGTCATAACTATGGCTACACCTTC.

V gene TRBV2 combines with J gene TRBJ2-7, with 7 nucleotides matching TRBD1. The CDR3 has 15 amino acids. Germline lookup yields CDR1 SNHLY and CDR2 FYNNEI. V was pared by 7 bases and J by 5 bases, with 14 bases of the junction left unmatched. The CDR3: CASNRQGRAANEQYF. The CDR3 DNA is TGTGCCAGCAACCGACAGGGTCGAGCGGCTAACGAGCAGTACTTC.

This clone was found once. In the same sample, other DNA sequences code for this CDR3. The CDR3 sequence is CASSPLQGGTDTQYF. CDR3 sequence (DNA): TGTGCCAGCTCACCACTTCAGGGGGGCACAGATACGCAGTATTTT. V gene TRBV18 combines with J gene TRBJ2-3, with 7 positions matching TRBD1. The V gene's germline CDR1 is KGHSH and CDR2 LQKENI. The CDR3 loop spans 15 amino acids. V dropped 1 base and J dropped 1; count of bases not matched to a gene: 2. Full variable domain (remainder filled in from reference TRBV18 and TRBJ2-3): NAGVMQNPRHLVRRRGQEARLRCSPMKGHSHVYWYRQLPEEGLKFMVYLQKENIIDESGMPKERFSAEFPKEGPSILRIQQVVRGDSAAYFCASSPLQGGTDTQYFGPGTRLTVL.

The chain combines TRBV6-4 with TRBJ2-1; D remains unclear. CDR1 and CDR2 from the germline V gene are MRHNA and SNTAGT. The V gene lost 4 bases and the J gene lost 8 bases, with 12 bases spanning the gap. The CDR3 totals 13 residues. The CDR3 bases are TGTGCCAGCAGTGTTAAATATGCTCATGAGCAGTTCTTC. Encoded protein: CASSVKYAHEQFF.

The V call is TRBV29-1, the J call TRBJ2-1; TRBD1 agrees at 7 bases. Per germline, CDR1 SQVTM and CDR2 ANQGSEA. V gave up 7 bases and J gave up 4 bases; unmatched junction bases: 7. The CDR3 has 13 residues. This chain's CDR3 is CSARDSTYNEQFF. In DNA form, the CDR3 reads TGCAGCGCCCGGGACAGCACGTACAATGAGCAGTTCTTC.

The CDR3 coding sequence is TGTGCCAGCAGTTACGAACAGGAGAAAGGCACAGATACGCAGTATTTT. Translating it yields CASSYEQEKGTDTQYF. The V and J genes are TRBV28 and TRBJ2-3; maybe TRBD1 (5 bases). Germline loops: CDR1 MDHEN, CDR2 SYDVKM. The CDR3 is 16 amino acids. The ends were cut back, 4 bases at V and 1 base at J, with 15 bases in the middle.

The chain employs TRBV5-4 and TRBJ2-7, with 7 positions matching TRBD1. The V segment lost 3 bases and the J segment 6 bases; nucleotides outside the gene matches: 18. Per the germline V gene, CDR1 is SGHNT and CDR2 is YYREEE (reference sequence). The CDR3 extends over 17 amino acids. CDR3: CASSSSIGRTGAGEQYV. As DNA, the CDR3 is TGTGCCAGCAGCTCCTCCATCGGGCGAACAGGGGCTGGCGAGCAGTACGTC.

V usage is TRBV7-8 and J usage is TRBJ2-2; D is perhaps TRBD2 (6 bases). The germline V gene has CDR1 SGHVS and CDR2 FQNEAQ. Trimming stripped 1 base from V and 2 bases from J, with 17 bases between. This CDR3 region has 18 residues. Here the CDR3 DNA reads TGTGCCAGCAGCTTAGGGAGGCGGGACCGGTTCAACACCGGGGAGCTGTTTTTT. Protein: CASSLGRRDRFNTGELFF.

The chain couples TRBV28 to TRBJ1-5; D might be TRBD1 (6 bases). The CDR3 extends over 15 amino acids. Trimming pared 5 bases from V and 4 bases from J, leaving 15 bases between. Germline CDR1 is MDHEN and CDR2 is SYDVKM. CDR3 residues: CASSIHRDGNQPQHF. DNA for the CDR3: TGTGCCAGCAGTATACACAGGGATGGAAATCAGCCCCAGCATTTT.

There are a few counts of this clone. V gene TRBV24-1 combines with J gene TRBJ1-6; 9 bases map to TRBD1. The CDR3 covers 16 residues. Unmatched junction bases numbered 5, after V lost 4 bases and J lost 5 bases. Germline V gene data show CDR1 as KGHDR and CDR2 as SFDVKD. The CDR3 protein is CATSEGRTGDNSPLHF. The CDR3 DNA sequence: TGTGCCACCAGTGAAGGTAGGACAGGGGATAATTCACCCCTCCACTTT.

This chain joins TRBV9 and TRBJ1-2, with TRBD1 as a possible D gene (5 bases). The CDR3 has 14 amino acids. V was clipped by 0 bases and J by 7 bases, with 13 bases between them. Germline V gene sequence: CDR1 SGDLS, CDR2 YYNGEE. The CDR3 region has the DNA TGTGCCAGCAGCGTAGGACCAGGGAGGACTGGCTACACCTTC. Translating it yields CASSVGPGRTGYTF. The full variable domain, completed using reference TRBV9 and TRBJ1-2, is DSGVTQTPKHLITATGQRVTLRCSPRSGDLSVYWYQQSLDQGLQFLIQYYNGEERAKGNILERFSAQQFPDLHSELNLSSLELGDSALYFCASSVGPGRTGYTFGSGTRLTVV.

This clone was seen only a few times. The chain joins TRBV9 to TRBJ2-3; 10 bases fit TRBD1. The trim removed 0 bases at V and 4 bases at J, leaving 2 bases unmatched. The CDR3 loop spans 15 amino acids. Germline CDR1 reads SGDLS; CDR2 reads YYNGEE. This chain's CDR3 is CASSVGTGGPDTQYF. The DNA of the CDR3 is TGTGCCAGCAGCGTAGGGACAGGGGGGCCAGATACGCAGTATTTT.

The J gene is TRBJ2-7, the V gene TRBV10-3, with 7 bases identical to TRBD1. V dropped 6 bases and J dropped 6; count of bases not matched to a gene: 14. Germline V lookup: CDR1 ENHRY, CDR2 SYGVKD. The CDR3 is made up of 15 amino acids. The CDR3 DNA follows: TGTGCCATCAGAACCGAGTGGGACAGCTCGGGCGAGCAGTACTTC. Translated, it gives CAIRTEWDSSGEQYF.

The chain recombines TRBV5-1 with TRBJ2-3; D tentatively fits TRBD1 or TRBD2 (5 bases each). Deletions cut 7 bases from V and 2 bases from J, with 14 bases between. The CDR3 is made up of 14 amino acids. CDR1 is SGHRS, CDR2 YFSETQ, per germline. The CDR3 DNA reads as TGCGCCAGCCGCCGGGACGATTACACAGATACGCAGTATTTT. As protein: CASRRDDYTDTQYF.

In this sample, this clone turned up once. The chain recombines TRBV5-1 with TRBJ2-5, with TRBD2 matching over 8 bases. CDR3 length: 14 residues. With V trimmed by 4 bases and J by 1 base, 3 bases remained unmatched. CDR1 SGHRS and CDR2 YFSETQ come from the germline V gene. CDR3 loop: CASSDTSGQETQYF. Written as DNA, the CDR3 is TGCGCCAGCAGCGACACTAGCGGCCAAGAGACCCAGTACTTC.

The chain carries TRBV5-1 and TRBJ1-4; the D gene is possibly TRBD1 (5 bases). V was shortened by 0 bases and J by 0 bases, with 9 bases between the two germline ends. This CDR3 is built from 16 residues. Germline-derived CDR1 and CDR2 are SGHRS and YFSETQ. In nucleotides, the CDR3 is TGCGCCAGCAGCTTGGTGGGGGGGTCAACTAATGAAAAACTGTTTTTT. It translates to CASSLVGGSTNEKLFF.

V and J are TRBV29-1 and TRBJ2-1; 10 positions agree with TRBD2. From germline, CDR1 is SQVTM and CDR2 ANQGSEA. This CDR3 is built from 21 residues. The V and J ends lost 1 base and 0 bases, in that order; junction bases with no gene match: 18. CDR3 in amino acids: CSVEALPVAGGPISSYNEQFF. CDR3 nucleotides: TGCAGCGTTGAAGCCCTCCCTGTAGCGGGAGGCCCGATTAGCTCCTACAATGAGCAGTTCTTC.

This chain joins TRBV5-1 and TRBJ1-5, with D uncertain. The CDR3 totals 10 residues. The germline V gene has CDR1 SGHRS and CDR2 YFSETQ. The V gene lost 5 bases and the J gene lost 4 bases, with 1 base spanning the gap. The CDR3, as DNA: TGCGCCAGCAGAAATCAGCCCCAGCATTTT. Amino acids: CASRNQPQHF.

The genes are TRBV5-1 and TRBJ2-1; TRBD2 is a possible D gene (5 bases). The CDR3 is made up of 15 amino acids. V lost 7 bases and J 5 bases, leaving 19 bases between the germline ends. Germline V gives CDR1 SGHRS, CDR2 YFSETQ. This CDR3 is CASRGALADNNEQFF. The CDR3 nucleotides read TGCGCCAGCCGCGGAGCGCTAGCAGATAACAATGAGCAGTTCTTC.

This clone showed up just once. This chain uses TRBV5-1 with TRBJ1-1, with D tentatively TRBD1 (6 bases). The CDR3 sequence is 17 residues long. Germline CDR1 and CDR2: SGHRS and YFSETQ. V shed 4 bases and J shed 4 bases, with 23 bases lying between them. In nucleotides, the CDR3 is TGCGCCAGCAGCCCACTGGGACGGACAGCATTTTTCACTGAAGCTTTCTTT. Protein sequence: CASSPLGRTAFFTEAFF. The complete variable domain, with remaining parts taken from reference TRBV5-1 and TRBJ1-1, reads KAGVTQTPRYLIKTRGQQVTLSCSPISGHRSVSWYQQTPGQGLQFLFEYFSETQRNKGNFPGRFSGRQFSNSRSEMNVSTLELGDSALYLCASSPLGRTAFFTEAFFGQGTRLTVV.